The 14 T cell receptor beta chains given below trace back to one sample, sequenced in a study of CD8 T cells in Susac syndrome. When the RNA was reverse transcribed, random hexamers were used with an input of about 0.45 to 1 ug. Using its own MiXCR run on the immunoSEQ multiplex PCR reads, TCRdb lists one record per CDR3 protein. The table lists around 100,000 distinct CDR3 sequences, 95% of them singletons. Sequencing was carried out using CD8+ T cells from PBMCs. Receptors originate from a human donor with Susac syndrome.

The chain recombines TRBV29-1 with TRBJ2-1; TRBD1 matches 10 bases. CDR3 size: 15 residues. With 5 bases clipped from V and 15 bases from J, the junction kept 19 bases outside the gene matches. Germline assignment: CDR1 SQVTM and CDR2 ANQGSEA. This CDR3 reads CSVTGRGQGRPEAFF. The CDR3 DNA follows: TGCAGCGTTACCGGGCGGGGACAGGGGCGTCCCGAGGCGTTCTTC.

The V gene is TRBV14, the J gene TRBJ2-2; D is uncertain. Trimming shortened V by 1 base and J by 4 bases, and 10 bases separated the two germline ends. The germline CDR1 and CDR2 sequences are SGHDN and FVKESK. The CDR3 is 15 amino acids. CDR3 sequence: CASSQVPPGTGELFF. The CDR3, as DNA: TGTGCCAGCAGCCAAGTCCCGCCAGGCACCGGGGAGCTGTTTTTT. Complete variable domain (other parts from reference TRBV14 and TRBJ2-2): EAGVTQFPSHSVIEKGQTVTLRCDPISGHDNLYWYRRVMGKEIKFLLHFVKESKQDESGMPNNRFLAERTGGTYSTLKVQPAELEDSGVYFCASSQVPPGTGELFFGEGSRLTVL.

For the CDR3, the DNA is TGTGCCAGCTCCCCTACAGCGGGGCTTCAAGAGACCCAGTACTTC. Translation gives CASSPTAGLQETQYF. The rearrangement joins TRBV18 to TRBJ2-5, with TRBD2 matching over 7 bases. Germline assignment: CDR1 KGHSH and CDR2 LQKENI. The CDR3 runs 15 residues. Trimming took 6 bases from V and 2 from J; bases not matched to a gene: 9. Complete variable domain (other parts from reference TRBV18 and TRBJ2-5): NAGVMQNPRHLVRRRGQEARLRCSPMKGHSHVYWYRQLPEEGLKFMVYLQKENIIDESGMPKERFSAEFPKEGPSILRIQQVVRGDSAAYFCASSPTAGLQETQYFGPGTRLLVL.

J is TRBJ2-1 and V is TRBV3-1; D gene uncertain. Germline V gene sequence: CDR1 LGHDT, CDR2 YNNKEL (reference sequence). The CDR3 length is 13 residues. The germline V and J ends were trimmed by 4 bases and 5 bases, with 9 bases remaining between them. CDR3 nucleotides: TGTGCCAGCAGCCCAGACGGACACAATGAGCAGTTCTTC. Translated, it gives CASSPDGHNEQFF.

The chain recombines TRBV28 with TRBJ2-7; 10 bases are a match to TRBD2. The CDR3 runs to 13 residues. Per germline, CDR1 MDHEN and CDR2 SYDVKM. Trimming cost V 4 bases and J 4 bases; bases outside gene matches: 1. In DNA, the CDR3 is TGTGCCAGCAGTTCTAGCGGGGGTTACGAGCAGTACTTC. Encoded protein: CASSSSGGYEQYF.

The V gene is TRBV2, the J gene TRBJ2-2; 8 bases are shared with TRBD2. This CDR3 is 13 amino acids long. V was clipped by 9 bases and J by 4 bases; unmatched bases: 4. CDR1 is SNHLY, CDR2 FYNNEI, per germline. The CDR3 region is CASRGGGTGELFF. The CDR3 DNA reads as TGTGCCAGTCGGGGGGGCGGCACCGGGGAGCTGTTTTTT.

This chain's CDR3 is CASSPFTPVGETQYF. CDR3 nucleotides: TGTGCCAGCAGTCCATTTACGCCGGTGGGGGAGACCCAGTACTTC. The chain carries TRBV27 and TRBJ2-5; D uncertain. The CDR3 has 15 amino acids. Trimming cost V 5 bases and J 5 bases, with 18 bases left between them. Germline CDR1 and CDR2: MNHEY and SMNVEV (reference sequence).

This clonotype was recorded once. The DNA of the CDR3 is TGTGCCAGCTCACCCCTGGGCGAGCGGTCTACAGATACGCAGTATTTT. It encodes CASSPLGERSTDTQYF. V gene TRBV18 combines with J gene TRBJ2-3, with TRBD2 as a possible D gene (5 bases). V was trimmed by 3 bases and J by 3 bases, leaving 16 bases between them. The germline V gene has CDR1 KGHSH and CDR2 LQKENI. This CDR3 comprises 16 residues.

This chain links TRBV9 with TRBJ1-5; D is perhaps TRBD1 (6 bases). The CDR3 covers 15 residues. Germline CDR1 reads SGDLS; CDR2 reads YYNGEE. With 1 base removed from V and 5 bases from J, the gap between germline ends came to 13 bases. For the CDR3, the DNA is TGTGCCAGCAGCGTATGGGGGGCTCCTCATCAGCCCCAGCATTTT. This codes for CASSVWGAPHQPQHF.

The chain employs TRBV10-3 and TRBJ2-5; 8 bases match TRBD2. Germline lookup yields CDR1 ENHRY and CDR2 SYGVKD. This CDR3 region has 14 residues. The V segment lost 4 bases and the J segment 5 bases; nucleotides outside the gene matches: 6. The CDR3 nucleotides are TGTGCCATCAGTGGTAGCGGGGCCGGGGAGACCCAGTACTTC. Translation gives CAISGSGAGETQYF.

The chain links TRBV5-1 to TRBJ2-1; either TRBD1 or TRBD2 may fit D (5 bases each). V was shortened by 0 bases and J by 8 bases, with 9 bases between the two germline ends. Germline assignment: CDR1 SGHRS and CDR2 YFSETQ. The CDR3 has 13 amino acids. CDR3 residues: CASSLAGTHEQFF. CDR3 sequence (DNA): TGCGCCAGCAGCTTGGCGGGGACGCATGAGCAGTTCTTC.

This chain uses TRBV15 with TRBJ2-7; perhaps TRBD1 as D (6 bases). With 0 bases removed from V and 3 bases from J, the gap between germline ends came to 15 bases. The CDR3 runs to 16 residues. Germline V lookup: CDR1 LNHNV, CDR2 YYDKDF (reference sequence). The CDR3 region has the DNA TGTGCCACCAGCAGAGAAGGGGGATCCCCTCTCTACGAGCAGTACTTC. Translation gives CATSREGGSPLYEQYF.

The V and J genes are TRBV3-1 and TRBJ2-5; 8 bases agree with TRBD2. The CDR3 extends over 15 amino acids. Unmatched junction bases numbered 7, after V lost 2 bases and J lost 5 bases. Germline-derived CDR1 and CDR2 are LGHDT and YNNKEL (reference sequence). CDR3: CASSQSSGRGETQYF. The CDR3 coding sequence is TGTGCCAGCAGCCAATCGAGCGGGAGAGGTGAGACCCAGTACTTC.

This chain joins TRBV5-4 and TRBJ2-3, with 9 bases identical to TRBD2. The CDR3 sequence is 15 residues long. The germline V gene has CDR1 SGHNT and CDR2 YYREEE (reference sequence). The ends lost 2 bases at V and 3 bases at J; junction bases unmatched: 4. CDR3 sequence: CASSFGLAGTDTQYF. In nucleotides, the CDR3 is TGTGCCAGCAGCTTCGGGCTAGCGGGGACAGATACGCAGTATTTT. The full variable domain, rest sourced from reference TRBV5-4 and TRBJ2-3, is ETGVTQSPTHLIKTRGQQVTLRCSSQSGHNTVSWYQQALGQGPQFIFQYYREEENGRGNFPPRFSGLQFPNYSSELNVNALELDDSALYLCASSFGLAGTDTQYFGPGTRLTVL.